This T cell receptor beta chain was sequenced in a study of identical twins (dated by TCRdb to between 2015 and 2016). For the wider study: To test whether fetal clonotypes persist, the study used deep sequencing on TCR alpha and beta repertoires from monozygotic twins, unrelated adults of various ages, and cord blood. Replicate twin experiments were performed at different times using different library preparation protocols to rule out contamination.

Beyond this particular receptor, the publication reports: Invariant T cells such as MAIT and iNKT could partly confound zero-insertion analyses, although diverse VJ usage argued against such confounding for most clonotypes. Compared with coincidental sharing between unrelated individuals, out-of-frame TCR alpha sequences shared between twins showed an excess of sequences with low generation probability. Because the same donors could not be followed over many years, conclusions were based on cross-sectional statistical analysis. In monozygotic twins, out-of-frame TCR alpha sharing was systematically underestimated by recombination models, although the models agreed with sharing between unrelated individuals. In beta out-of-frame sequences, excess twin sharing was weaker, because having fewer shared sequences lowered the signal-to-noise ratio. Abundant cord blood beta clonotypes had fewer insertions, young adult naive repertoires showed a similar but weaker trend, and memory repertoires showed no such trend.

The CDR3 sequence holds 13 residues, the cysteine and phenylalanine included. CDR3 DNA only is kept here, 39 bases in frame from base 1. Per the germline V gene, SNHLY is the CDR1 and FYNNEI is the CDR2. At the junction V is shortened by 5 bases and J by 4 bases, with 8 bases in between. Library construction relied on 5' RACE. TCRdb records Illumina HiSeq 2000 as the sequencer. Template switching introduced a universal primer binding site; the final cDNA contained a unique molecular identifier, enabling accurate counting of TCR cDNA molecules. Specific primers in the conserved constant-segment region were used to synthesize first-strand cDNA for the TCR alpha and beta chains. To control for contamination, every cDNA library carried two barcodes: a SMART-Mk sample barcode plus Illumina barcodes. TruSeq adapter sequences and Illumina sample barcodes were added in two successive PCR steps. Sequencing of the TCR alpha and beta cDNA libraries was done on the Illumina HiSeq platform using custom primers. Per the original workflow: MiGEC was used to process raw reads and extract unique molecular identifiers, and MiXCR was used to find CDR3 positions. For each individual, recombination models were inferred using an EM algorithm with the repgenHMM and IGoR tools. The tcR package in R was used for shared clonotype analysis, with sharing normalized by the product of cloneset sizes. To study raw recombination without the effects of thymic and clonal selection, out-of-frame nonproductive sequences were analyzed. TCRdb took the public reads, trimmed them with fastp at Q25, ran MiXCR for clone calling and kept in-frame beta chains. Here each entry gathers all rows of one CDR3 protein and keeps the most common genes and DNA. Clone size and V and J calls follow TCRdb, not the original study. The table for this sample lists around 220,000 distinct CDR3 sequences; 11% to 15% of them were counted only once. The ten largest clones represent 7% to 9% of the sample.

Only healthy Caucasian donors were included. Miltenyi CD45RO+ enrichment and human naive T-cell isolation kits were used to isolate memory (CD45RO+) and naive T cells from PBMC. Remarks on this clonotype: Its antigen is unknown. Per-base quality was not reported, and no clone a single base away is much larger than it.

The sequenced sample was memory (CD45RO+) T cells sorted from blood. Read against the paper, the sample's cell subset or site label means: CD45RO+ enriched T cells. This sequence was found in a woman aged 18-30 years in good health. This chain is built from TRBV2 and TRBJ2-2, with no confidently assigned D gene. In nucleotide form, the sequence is TGTGCCAGCAGTAGGCTGTCCACCGGGGAGCTGTTTTTT. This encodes CASSRLSTGELFF.